These 17 T cell receptor beta chains originate from one sample sequenced in a study of T cell repertoires in cytomegalovirus infection (dated by TCRdb to the late 2010s). This sample was sequenced with an Illumina HiSeq 1500. Using fastp trimming at Q25 and MiXCR clonotype assembly, TCRdb reanalyzed the public sequencing data and kept in-frame beta chains. Rows with one shared CDR3 protein collapse into an entry with the most common genes and DNA. Present in this sample are around 740,000 distinct CDR3 sequences, approximately 40% of which were seen just once. The ten biggest clones cover roughly 2.8% of the sample. Sequences were obtained from PBMCs. The receptors originated from a human donor in good health (CMV status not recorded). Some clones in this sample may be carry-over from other donors' samples.

The chain employs TRBV7-3 and TRBJ2-5; 7 nucleotides agree with TRBD2. CDR1 and CDR2 (germline): SGHTA, FQGTGA. The J segment lost 4 bases and the V segment lost 3 bases, leaving 8 bases of the junction unmatched. The CDR3 has 15 amino acids. CDR3 sequence: CASSFSGRPTETQYF. In DNA, the CDR3 is TGTGCCAGCAGCTTCTCCGGGAGGCCCACAGAGACCCAGTACTTC.

This clonotype has more than one count but fewer than ten. The chain has TRBV11-2 and TRBJ1-3; no definite D call. The CDR3 totals 13 residues. The germline V gene has CDR1 SGHAT and CDR2 FQNNGV. Between the trimmed V and J ends, which lost 4 bases and 2 bases, there was a span of 6 bases. CDR3 in amino acids: CASSYEAGNTIYF. The DNA for the CDR3 is TGTGCCAGCAGCTACGAGGCTGGAAACACCATATATTTT.

The chain employs TRBV5-1 and TRBJ2-5; 8 nucleotides align to TRBD2. The germline CDR1 and CDR2 sequences are SGHRS and YFSETQ. CDR3 length: 15 residues. Trimming cost V 1 base and J 4 bases; bases outside gene matches: 6. CDR3 nucleotide sequence: TGCGCCAGCAGCTTGCTAGCGGGTACAGGAGAGACCCAGTACTTC. The encoded protein is CASSLLAGTGETQYF.

The table lists this clonotype with a count of one. Written as DNA, the CDR3 is TGCAGCGTTGAGAAGCGGGGGGGCCGCACAGATACGCAGTATTTT. This sequence encodes CSVEKRGGRTDTQYF. The rearrangement joins TRBV29-1 to TRBJ2-3, with 10 bases lining up with TRBD2. CDR1 is SQVTM, CDR2 ANQGSEA, per germline. The CDR3 has 15 residues. After removal of 3 bases from V and 1 base from J, the junction contained 4 bases not matched to a gene.

This clonotype has a count of ten or more. V usage is TRBV7-6 and J usage is TRBJ1-1; 8 nucleotides match TRBD1. The V gene end was trimmed by 5 bases and the J gene end by 3 bases; junction bases not matched to a gene: 8. From germline, CDR1 is SGHVS and CDR2 FNYEAQ. The CDR3 spans 15 residues. CDR3 amino acids: CASSPRTGRDTEAFF. CDR3 nucleotides: TGTGCCAGCAGCCCGAGGACAGGGCGGGACACTGAAGCTTTCTTT.

V is TRBV28 and J is TRBJ1-1; 11 nucleotides match TRBD1. J lost 4 bases, V lost 6 bases, and 4 bases had no gene match. This CDR3 is built from 14 residues. Germline-derived CDR1 and CDR2 are MDHEN and SYDVKM. This chain's CDR3 is CASRGTGGSTEAFF. The DNA for the CDR3 is TGTGCCAGCAGGGGGACAGGGGGGAGCACTGAAGCTTTCTTT.

The chain joins TRBV7-9 to TRBJ1-1; D is uncertain. The CDR3 has 15 amino acids. Germline V CDR1 and CDR2: SEHNR, FQNEAQ (reference sequence). Between the trimmed V and J ends, which lost 0 bases and 4 bases, there was a span of 12 bases. For the CDR3, the DNA is TGTGCCAGCAGCTTAGCCGGAGCAGGCCCCACTGAAGCTTTCTTT. Translating gives CASSLAGAGPTEAFF.

The chain uses TRBV7-2 and TRBJ2-3, with TRBD1 matching over 7 bases. The CDR3 covers 15 residues. After removal of 2 bases from V and 8 bases from J, the junction contained 10 bases not matched to a gene. CDR1 and CDR2 from the germline V gene are SGHTA and FQGNSA. CDR3 in DNA: TGTGCCAGCAGCTTAAGTAGGGGGCTCGCAGCTACGCAGTATTTT. It specifies CASSLSRGLAATQYF.

V and J are TRBV28 and TRBJ2-2, with 7 bases identical to TRBD2. Germline V gene sequence: CDR1 MDHEN, CDR2 SYDVKM. The CDR3 has 17 residues. V lost 7 bases and J lost 7; bases outside the gene matches: 18. CDR3 in DNA: TGTGCCAGCAACCCGACCACTGGGGGGGGAATCAACGGGGAGCTGTTTTTT. It translates to CASNPTTGGGINGELFF.

The CDR3 loop is CASRGPGLAMRETQYF. The CDR3 coding sequence is TGTGCCAGCAGGGGGCCGGGACTAGCGATGAGGGAGACCCAGTACTTC. V gene TRBV6-1 combines with J gene TRBJ2-5; 10 positions match TRBD2. From germline, CDR1 is MNHNS and CDR2 SASEGT. V shed 6 bases, J shed 5 bases, and the junction held 12 bases outside the gene matches. The CDR3 extends over 16 amino acids.

The chain has TRBV19 and TRBJ2-2, with TRBD1 matching over 12 bases. Germline-derived CDR1 and CDR2 are LNHDA and SQIVND (reference sequence). The CDR3 runs to 15 residues. Trimming took 4 bases from V and 6 from J; bases not matched to a gene: 3. The CDR3 spells CASSTRDRGPGELFF. CDR3 coding DNA: TGTGCCAGTAGTACCCGGGACAGGGGGCCCGGGGAGCTGTTTTTT.

The chain uses TRBV7-9 and TRBJ1-6; the D is unclear. V lost 5 bases, J lost 7 bases, and 12 bases lay in between. CDR3 length: 14 residues. Looked up from germline, CDR1 is SEHNR and CDR2 is FQNEAQ (reference sequence). CDR3 sequence: CASSPDTANSPLHF. The DNA of the CDR3 is TGTGCCAGCAGCCCTGACACGGCGAATTCACCCCTCCACTTT.

On this clonotype itself: As the CDR3 is not closed by the conserved phenylalanine or tryptophan, this likely results from a read error. The chain carries TRBV3-1 and TRBJ2-1, with D hard to call. CDR3 length equals 19 residues. Trimming removed 3 bases from V and 0 bases from J, with 21 bases in between. Germline CDR1 reads LGHDT; CDR2 reads YNNKEL (reference sequence). The CDR3 nucleotides are TGTGCCAGCAGCCACTCATTACGCCTTAAGCAGAGCTCCTACAATGAGCAGTTCGTC. Translation gives CASSHSLRLKQSSYNEQFV.

Remarks on this clonotype: Sequence at one end of the junction differs from germline and may be a read error. The gene calls are TRBV10-3 and TRBJ2-7; D might be TRBD2 (6 bases). Germline CDR1 ENHRY, CDR2 SYGVKD. This CDR3 spans 11 amino acids. The CDR3: CAISPSDEHYF. The CDR3 DNA follows: TGTGCCATCAGCCCTAGCGACGAGCATTACTTC.

Notes on this clonotype: The final CDR3 position lacks the conserved phenylalanine or tryptophan, pointing to a likely read error. The chain links TRBV7-2 to TRBJ1-2; D call uncertain. From germline, CDR1 is SGHTA and CDR2 FQGNSA. The CDR3 contains 14 residues. Trimming took off 6 bases at V and 3 bases at J, with 14 bases between the two ends. Here the CDR3 reads CASSPRGNHYGYTL. The CDR3 nucleotides are TGTGCCAGCAGTCCCAGAGGGAACCACTATGGCTACACCTTA.

The chain is built from TRBV6-6 and TRBJ1-2; D is ambiguous. CDR3 length: 14 residues. Germline loops: CDR1 MNHNY, CDR2 SVGAGI (reference sequence). V was pared by 2 bases and J by 8 bases, with 15 bases between. Written as DNA, the CDR3 is TGTGCCAGCAGTTACAACCCCCCGAACTCGGGCTACACCTTC. Protein product: CASSYNPPNSGYTF.

This clonotype occurred a few times. The V call is TRBV6-6, the J call TRBJ1-5; 7 bases match TRBD1. This CDR3 region has 17 residues. CDR1 and CDR2 (germline): MNHNY, SVGAGI (reference sequence). Germline trimming cut 0 bases from V and 4 bases from J; bases unmatched to any gene: 9. The CDR3: CASSYSNRQGWNQPQHF. The CDR3 DNA reads as TGTGCCAGCAGTTACTCCAACCGACAGGGATGGAATCAGCCCCAGCATTTT.